The 21 T cell receptor beta chains presented below share a single source sample, sequenced in a study of CD8 T cells in Susac syndrome. Reverse transcription of roughly 0.5 to 1 ug RNA used random hexamers. TCRdb re-called the immunoSEQ multiplex PCR reads with MiXCR, one entry per CDR3 protein. The data contain 100,000 to 150,000 distinct CDR3 sequences, about 95% of them singletons. Sequencing was done on a sample of CD8+ T cells from PBMCs. These receptors were obtained from a human donor with Susac syndrome.

The rearrangement links TRBV3-1 to TRBJ2-1; no firm D call. The V and J ends lost 0 bases and 0 bases respectively, with 12 bases between them. This CDR3 spans 17 amino acids. Germline CDR1 is LGHDT and CDR2 is YNNKEL (reference sequence). Written as DNA, the CDR3 is TGTGCCAGCAGCCAAGATTTGGGCTGGAGCTCCTACAATGAGCAGTTCTTC. Translation: CASSQDLGWSSYNEQFF.

V usage is TRBV2 and J usage is TRBJ1-1; 8 bases match TRBD1. The CDR3 covers 15 residues. The V gene's germline CDR1 is SNHLY and CDR2 FYNNEI. J was trimmed by 1 base and V by 6 bases; bases with no gene match: 7. CDR3 protein: CASSPDRGRNTEAFF. For the CDR3, the DNA is TGTGCCAGCAGCCCCGACAGGGGAAGGAACACTGAAGCTTTCTTT.

The gene calls are TRBV5-1 and TRBJ2-7; TRBD2 matches at 7 bases. CDR1 and CDR2 (germline): SGHRS, YFSETQ. V lost 4 bases, J lost 0 bases, and 7 bases stayed unmatched. This CDR3 region has 15 residues. CDR3 region: CASSTTGGFSYEQYF. In nucleotides, the CDR3 is TGCGCCAGCAGCACTACCGGGGGGTTCTCCTACGAGCAGTACTTC.

This clonotype was detected only a few times. This chain uses TRBV11-2 with TRBJ2-5; 7 bases are shared with TRBD1. The CDR3 loop spans 14 amino acids. Germline-derived CDR1 and CDR2 are SGHAT and FQNNGV. V lost 5 bases and J lost 4; bases outside the gene matches: 7. CDR3 DNA: TGTGCCAGCAGCCCCACAGGGGTAGGAGAGACCCAGTACTTC. This codes for CASSPTGVGETQYF. Together with reference TRBV11-2 and TRBJ2-5, the CDR3 gives the full variable domain: EAGVAQSPRYKIIEKRQSVAFWCNPISGHATLYWYQQILGQGPKLLIQFQNNGVVDDSQLPKDRFSAERLKGVDSTLKIQPAKLEDSAVYLCASSPTGVGETQYFGPGTRLLVL.

The CDR3: CSVVGDGTEAFF. CDR3 nucleotide sequence: TGCAGCGTTGTGGGGGATGGTACTGAAGCTTTCTTT. The rearrangement links TRBV29-1 to TRBJ1-1, with D maybe TRBD1 (5 bases). Trimming cost V 4 bases and J 5 bases, with 11 bases left between them. The V gene's germline CDR1 is SQVTM and CDR2 ANQGSEA. The CDR3 covers 12 residues.

The gene calls are TRBV7-9 and TRBJ2-2; TRBD1 matches 9 bases. The CDR3 extends over 17 amino acids. V was pared by 5 bases and J by 2 bases, with 9 bases of the junction left unmatched. Germline CDR1 and CDR2: SEHNR and FQNEAQ (reference sequence). This CDR3 reads CASSRTGAGDNTGELFF. The CDR3 nucleotides are TGTGCCAGCAGCAGGACAGGGGCAGGAGACAACACCGGGGAGCTGTTTTTT.

This chain connects TRBV27 to TRBJ2-7; D possibly corresponds to TRBD1 (6 bases). The CDR3 spans 13 residues. Germline V gene lookup returns CDR1 MNHEY and CDR2 SMNVEV (reference sequence). The V and J ends lost 6 bases and 3 bases respectively, with 12 bases between them. The CDR3 region has the DNA TGTGCCAGCAGCTCAGGACAGAGCTACGAGCAGTACTTC. Translating gives CASSSGQSYEQYF.

This clonotype was seen only once. This chain joins TRBV19 and TRBJ2-2, with TRBD2 identical over 7 bases. The V and J ends lost 3 bases and 2 bases, in that order; junction bases with no gene match: 6. The CDR3 loop spans 16 amino acids. Germline CDR1 LNHDA, CDR2 SQIVND (reference sequence). The CDR3 loop reads CASSIALAENTGELFF. CDR3 coding DNA: TGTGCCAGTAGTATCGCCCTAGCGGAAAACACCGGGGAGCTGTTTTTT.

V is TRBV9 and J is TRBJ2-1; 8 nucleotides agree with TRBD1. Germline lookup yields CDR1 SGDLS and CDR2 YYNGEE. The CDR3 has 15 residues. Losses at the gene ends were 5 bases for V and 0 bases for J; bases not matched to a gene: 4. The chain's CDR3 is CASSNTGGSYNEQFF. The DNA of the CDR3 is TGTGCCAGCAGTAACACAGGGGGCTCCTACAATGAGCAGTTCTTC.

This chain links TRBV20-1 with TRBJ2-1; D not resolved. This CDR3 region has 13 residues. Between the trimmed V and J ends, which lost 1 base and 8 bases, there was a span of 12 bases. Per germline, CDR1 DFQATT and CDR2 SNEGSKA (reference sequence). The CDR3 coding sequence is TGCAGTGCTAGAGCGGTCGGCGTCGATGAGCAGTTCTTC. Its protein is CSARAVGVDEQFF.

This clonotype was seen just once. The chain couples TRBV30 to TRBJ1-6, with 12 bases fitting TRBD1. Germline loops: CDR1 GTSNPN, CDR2 SVGIG (reference sequence). V was clipped by 0 bases and J by 10 bases; unmatched bases: 4. The CDR3 is made up of 15 amino acids. The CDR3 sequence is CAWSVHGTGGSPLHF. The CDR3 DNA reads TGTGCCTGGAGTGTACACGGGACAGGGGGCTCACCCCTCCACTTT.

The V and J genes are TRBV4-1 and TRBJ1-1; no clear D gene. The CDR3 has 18 residues. Trimming removed 0 bases from V and 2 bases from J, with 19 bases in between. CDR1 is MGHRA, CDR2 YSYEKL, per germline. CDR3 nucleotide sequence: TGCGCCAGCAGCCAAGAGGGCCCCTTGGGCAGGAGAAACACTGAAGCTTTCTTT. This encodes CASSQEGPLGRRNTEAFF.

The DNA for the CDR3 is TGTGCCAGCAGTTTAAGATGGGGAACAGGGGTGGCTTCAGGGGCCAACGTCCTGACTTTC. This sequence encodes CASSLRWGTGVASGANVLTF. The V gene is TRBV27, the J gene TRBJ2-6; 7 bases align to TRBD1. The CDR3 is 20 residues long. With 2 bases clipped from V and 4 bases from J, the junction kept 17 bases outside the gene matches. Germline-derived CDR1 and CDR2 are MNHEY and SMNVEV (reference sequence).

In DNA form, the CDR3 reads TGTGCCAGCTCACCGCTCACCGGGGGCACCGGGGAGCTGTTTTTT. Translating gives CASSPLTGGTGELFF. The chain carries TRBV18 and TRBJ2-2, with D tentatively TRBD2 (6 bases). V lost 3 bases and J lost 4, with 12 bases in between. The CDR3 is 15 residues long. Germline V gene data show CDR1 as KGHSH and CDR2 as LQKENI.

The rearrangement uses TRBV20-1 and TRBJ2-5, with D perhaps TRBD1 or TRBD2 (6 bases each). The CDR3 contains 15 residues. Germline V lookup: CDR1 DFQATT, CDR2 SNEGSKA (reference sequence). V dropped 2 bases and J dropped 6 bases, with 19 bases sitting between them. The CDR3 nucleotides are TGCAGTGCTAGACCATATTCTGGACGGGGGCAGACCCAGTACTTC. Protein product: CSARPYSGRGQTQYF.

The V gene is TRBV13, the J gene TRBJ2-5; tentatively, D is TRBD1 (5 bases). The germline V gene has CDR1 PRHDT and CDR2 FYEKMQ (reference sequence). The CDR3 length is 17 residues. V was clipped by 4 bases and J by 2 bases, with 20 bases between them. CDR3 bases: TGTGCCAGCAGCTCAATCCAGGACGGGCAGGGTCAAGAGACCCAGTACTTC. Translated, it gives CASSSIQDGQGQETQYF.

The chain combines TRBV10-2 with TRBJ1-5; 7 positions agree with TRBD1. J was trimmed by 7 bases and V by 0 bases; bases with no gene match: 9. Germline CDR1 reads WSHSY; CDR2 reads SAAADI. The CDR3 runs 16 residues. This chain's CDR3 is CASSESIQGMGQPQHF. The CDR3 DNA reads TGCGCCAGCAGTGAGTCGATACAGGGGATGGGCCAGCCCCAGCATTTT.

The chain uses TRBV7-9 and TRBJ2-3; a possible D gene is TRBD2 (6 bases). Trimming shortened V by 3 bases and J by 2 bases, and 12 bases separated the two germline ends. Looked up from germline, CDR1 is SEHNR and CDR2 is FQNEAQ (reference sequence). The CDR3 loop spans 15 amino acids. CDR3 residues: CASSLTGTYTDTQYF. In DNA form, the CDR3 reads TGTGCCAGCAGCTTGACCGGGACTTACACAGATACGCAGTATTTT.

This chain joins TRBV12-3 or TRBV12-4 and TRBJ2-5; the match to TRBD2 covers 12 bases. This CDR3 has 15 amino acids. After removal of 4 bases from V and 3 bases from J, the junction contained 3 bases not matched to a gene. The CDR3 DNA reads TGTGCCAGCAGTTGGGCTAGCGGGGGGGAAGAGACCCAGTACTTC. Protein: CASSWASGGEETQYF.

The genes are TRBV3-1 and TRBJ1-1; D not certain. Germline assignment: CDR1 LGHDT and CDR2 YNNKEL (reference sequence). Trimming stripped 4 bases from V and 8 bases from J, with 14 bases between. CDR3 size: 13 residues. The CDR3 nucleotides read TGTGCCAGCAGCCCCAGGTACCCCACGGAAGCTTTCTTT. It translates to CASSPRYPTEAFF.

The chain has TRBV12-3 or TRBV12-4 and TRBJ2-7, with TRBD2 identical over 10 bases. The CDR3 length is 14 residues. Germline trimming cut 7 bases from V and 3 bases from J; bases unmatched to any gene: 6. The CDR3 is CASNSGGVFYEQYF. The CDR3 coding sequence is TGTGCCAGCAACAGCGGGGGGGTGTTCTACGAGCAGTACTTC.